Listed below are T cell receptor beta chains from one sample, sequenced in a study of T cells in Graves' hyperthyroidism and ophthalmopathy. TCRdb analysed the multiplex PCR reads with MiXCR anew, one entry per CDR3 protein. This table holds fewer than 750,000 distinct CDR3 sequences, approximately 15% found once. Material: blood. These receptors were collected from a woman aged 50 to 60 with Graves' ophthalmopathy. The CDR3 runs from the conserved cysteine through the conserved F or W. D genes are given only for firm matches. Clone size is stated in some rows and not others, as once, few, many or a class when expanded.

>TRBJ1-6|many|14|-|TRBV27
TGTGCCAGCAGTTACCTAGGGGGTAGTTCACCCCTCCACTTT
CASSYLGGSSPLHF
>TRBJ2-1|many|15|-|TRBV7-9
TGTGCCAGCAGAGGACAGGGAGGGGCGACGGCTGAGCAGTTCTTC
CASRGQGGATAEQFF
>TRBJ2-1|-|15|-|TRBV6-2/TRBV6-3
TGTGCCAGCAGACAGACAGAACAAGTAGGGAATGAGCAGTTCTTC
CASRQTEQVGNEQFF
>TRBJ1-2|-|15|-|TRBV7-9
TGTGCCAGCAGCCCCCGGGCAGGTACTAACTATGGCTACACCTTC
CASSPRAGTNYGYTF
>TRBJ2-1|few|15|TRBD2|TRBV5-6
TGTGCCAGCAGCTTACCGGGACTAGCCGGTCGGGAGCAGTTCTTC
CASSLPGLAGREQFF
>TRBJ2-5|many|14|-|TRBV12-3/TRBV12-4
TGTGCCAGCAGCCGCGGACAGAGTCAAGAGACCCAGTACTTC
CASSRGQSQETQYF
>TRBJ2-5|-|15|TRBD2|TRBV7-6
TGTGCCAGCAGCTTAGGGGCTAGCGGGGGTGAGACCCAGTACTTC
CASSLGASGGETQYF
>TRBJ2-1|-|15|-|TRBV11-3
TGTGCCAGCAGTACGAGGACAGCCTCCTACAATGAGCAGTTCTTC
CASSTRTASYNEQFF
>TRBJ2-7|many|13|-|TRBV9
TGTGCCAGCAGCCCGGAGGGAAGACGCGAGCAGTACTTC
CASSPEGRREQYF
>TRBJ2-7|few|16|TRBD2|TRBV10-3
TGTGCCATCAGTGAGAACAGCGGGAGGAAATCCTACGAGCAGTACTTC
CAISENSGRKSYEQYF
>TRBJ2-1|-|19|TRBD2|TRBV7-3
TGTGCCAGCAGCTTAAAAGGCGGGACTAGCGGGAGGAAGAACAATGAGCAGTTCTTC
CASSLKGGTSGRKNNEQFF
>TRBJ2-3|-|15|-|TRBV5-1
TGCGCCACCGCCCCCACAGGGACGGGAACAGATACGCAGTATTTT
CATAPTGTGTDTQYF
>TRBJ2-4|-|14|TRBD2|TRBV20-1
TGCAGTGCCCGGACTAGCGGGAGTAAAAACATTCAGTACTTC
CSARTSGSKNIQYF
>TRBJ1-1|-|15|-|TRBV12-3/TRBV12-4
TGTGCCAGCAACCTCCTGGGCGGGGATAACACTGAAGCTTTCTTT
CASNLLGGDNTEAFF
>TRBJ2-5|many|15|-|TRBV9
TGTGCCAGCAGCGTAGACCCTCTTGTGCAAGAGACCCAGTACTTC
CASSVDPLVQETQYF
>TRBJ2-4|few|17|-|TRBV6-2/TRBV6-3
TGTGCCAGCAGTTACTCGGGACGGGGCCTAGCCAAAAACATTCAGTACTTC
CASSYSGRGLAKNIQYF
>TRBJ2-1|few|15|TRBD1|TRBV6-1
TGTGCCAGCAGACGGGACAGGGGGCTCTACAATGAGCAGTTCTTC
CASRRDRGLYNEQFF
>TRBJ2-7|-|16|TRBD2|TRBV19
TGTGCCAATAGTCTACGGGGGACTAGCGGGCCCTACGAGCAGTACTTC
CANSLRGTSGPYEQYF